What follows is one TCR beta chain and its context. The antigen this receptor binds is unknown. Base qualities are not recorded, but no much larger clone differs from it by a single base. The library was produced with the immunoSEQ multiplex PCR assay. DNA from the cultured and isolated CD4+ T cells underwent TCR beta CDR3 sequencing. On the authors' methods: Non-productive TCR sequences were discarded, and reads were trimmed to the CDR3 region, with only CDR3s of 7 or more amino acids retained. Antigen-specific clonotypes were identified using the MANAFEST web app by comparison of expansion in peptide wells against reference cultures. To be called positive, a clone needed expansion at FDR<0.05 compared with the reference and with all other wells, an odds ratio greater than 5, and a frequency greater than 0.1% in two replicate wells. A clonotype was defined as cross-reactive if the clonotype was significantly expanded both in SARS-CoV-2 spike wells and in at least one common cold coronavirus spike condition. CDR3 similarity was assessed by Levenshtein distance with the stringdist R package, and unrooted trees were built with ape in R 3.6.1. TCRdb took over this immuneACCESS table, retaining in-frame rearrangements with V and J assigned. Such tables are incomplete; in checked studies, under half of the missing clones stem from an unresolved V gene, and the remainder is unexplained. That table gives V, J and clone size, and the DNA gave D and trimming. The sample table contains roughly 15,000 clones; only one count was recorded for over 65% of them. The ten largest clones take up under 30% of the sample.

The sample belongs to a study of vaccination effects on CD4 cells after COVID-19 (dated by TCRdb to the early 2020s). For context, the study as a whole: Two doses of either the BNT162b2 or the mRNA-1273 mRNA SARS-CoV-2 vaccine were administered to participants. SARS-CoV-2 spike-specific CD4+ TCR repertoires were compared before and after mRNA vaccination in COVID-19 convalescent patients and in infection-naive vaccine recipients. A total of 9 to 11 COVID-19 convalescent patients and several SARS-CoV-2-naive healthy vaccine recipients were included in the full study. Cultures from other donors in the study were sequenced using the Oncomine TCR Beta short-read assay on an Illumina iSeq 100.

The ViraFEST assay stimulated PBMC with viral peptide pools and then used TCR sequencing to identify antigen-specific CD4+ T cell clonotypes by expansion. After about 9 days of culture, CD4+ T cells were isolated with the EasySep CD4+ T cell isolation kit. Negative nucleocapsid antibody results before and after vaccination confirmed that the healthy vaccine recipients had no prior SARS-CoV-2 infection. Under 2.5 million PBMC per well were cultured with about 9.6 ug/ml peptides in IMDM containing roughly 5% human AB serum, roughly 9.5 IU/ml IL-2 and gentamicin. On days 3 and 7, half of the culture medium was replaced with fresh IL-2-containing medium. Unless noted otherwise, every peptide stimulation condition was cultured in triplicate wells. Using Ficoll-Paque Plus gradient centrifugation, PBMC were separated from whole blood and then either used fresh or cryopreserved at -140C. Overlapping peptide pools spanned the spike proteins of SARS-CoV-2 and the common cold coronaviruses HCoV-NL63, HCoV-OC43 and HCoV-229E. Genomic DNA was extracted from cultured CD4+ T cells with the QIAamp micro DNA kit.

The research as a whole found: Marked clonal contraction was observed in both infection-induced and vaccine-induced clones at late post-vaccination timepoints, consistent with waning T cell responses. The study was limited by a small number of convalescent patients, and early post-infection timepoints were lacking. Among healthy vaccine recipients, nearly all vaccine-induced clones were SARS-CoV-2 mono-reactive, and only 1 of 255 was cross-reactive with common cold coronaviruses.

This clonotype was obtained from a human donor who received a COVID-19 vaccine. The source material was CD4+ T cells from PBMCs cultured with HCoV-229E spike peptides, sampled before COVID-19 vaccination. Sample cell subset or site, as interpreted from the label and publication: HCoV-229E spike overlapping peptide pool stimulation.

This receptor has the CDR3 CASSRTGGIADTQYF. In nucleotide form, the sequence is TGTGCCAGCAGCCGGACAGGGGGCATCGCAGATACGCAGTATTTT. The chain employs TRBV11-3 and TRBJ2-3, with TRBD1 matching 11 junction bases. The CDR1 and CDR2 encoded by the germline V gene are SGHNT and YENEEA. From cysteine to phenylalanine, the CDR3 is 15 amino acids long. Here the CDR3 DNA is all that survives: 45 bases in frame from base 1. Germline trimming: 5 bases from V, 4 bases from J; junction bases outside gene matches: 5. Reference TRBV11-3 and TRBJ2-3 genes cover what lies past the CDR3, so the full variable domain is EAGVVQSPRYKIIEKKQPVAFWCNPISGHNTLYWYLQNLGQGPELLIRYENEEAVDDSQLPKDRFSAERLKGVDSTLKIQPAELGDSAVYLCASSRTGGIADTQYFGPGTRLTVL.